This TCR beta chain was profiled in a study of blood T cell repertoires in COVID-19. The CDR3 spans 15 residues. Germline lookup yields CDR1 KGHDR and CDR2 SFDVKD. The V end lost 9 bases, the J end lost 4 bases, and 18 bases lay between the germline ends. The assay was immunoSEQ multiplex PCR, and TCRdb's table has in-frame clones only and misses some. The sample gives about 270,000 clones, nearly 90% of which show up once; under 2.5% is in the top ten. The cohort comprised adults aged roughly 18 to 95 years residing in approximately 25 US areas. Donors in Cohort 3 who had recovered were those with two negative PCRs, healthcare professional clearance, or resolution of their symptoms.

The chain is built from TRBV24-1 and TRBJ2-1; D is possibly TRBD2 (5 bases). The receptor was isolated from a woman aged 60-75 years who had recovered from COVID-19. The sequencing input was PBMCs or T cells enriched from blood (not recorded which). CDR3 bases: TGTGCCACCGCTGCATCCAGCGGACCTTACAATGAGCAGTTCTTC. Encoded protein: CATAASSGPYNEQFF.